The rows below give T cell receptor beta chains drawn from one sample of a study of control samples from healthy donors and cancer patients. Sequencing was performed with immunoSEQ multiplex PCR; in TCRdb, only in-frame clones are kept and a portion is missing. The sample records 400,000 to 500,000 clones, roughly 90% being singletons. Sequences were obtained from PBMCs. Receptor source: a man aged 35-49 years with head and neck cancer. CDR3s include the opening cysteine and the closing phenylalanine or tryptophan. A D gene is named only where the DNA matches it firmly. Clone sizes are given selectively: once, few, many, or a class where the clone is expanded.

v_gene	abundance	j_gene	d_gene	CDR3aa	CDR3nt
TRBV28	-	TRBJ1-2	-	CASSSQNYGYTF	TGTGCCAGCAGTTCCCAAAACTATGGCTACACCTTC
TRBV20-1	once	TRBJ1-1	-	CSASVSGHTEAFF	TGCAGTGCTAGTGTATCGGGGCACACTGAAGCTTTCTTT
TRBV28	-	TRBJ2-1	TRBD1	CASSTPRGQGRSEQFF	TGTGCCAGCAGTACGCCGCGGGGACAGGGACGTAGTGAGCAGTTCTTC
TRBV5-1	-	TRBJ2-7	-	CASSLGQGGTEQYF	TGCGCCAGCAGCTTGGGGCAGGGGGGGACCGAGCAGTACTTC
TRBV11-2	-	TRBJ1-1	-	CASSLRGQLNTEAFF	TGTGCCAGCAGCTTACGAGGCCAGCTGAACACTGAAGCTTTCTTT
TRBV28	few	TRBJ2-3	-	CASSSHTDTQYF	TGTGCCAGCAGTTCCCACACAGATACGCAGTATTTT
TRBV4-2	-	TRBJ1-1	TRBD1	CASSQGDRVPEAFF	TGTGCCAGCAGCCAGGGGGACAGGGTGCCTGAAGCTTTCTTT
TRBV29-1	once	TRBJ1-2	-	CSVVPLYGYTF	TGCAGCGTTGTACCCCTCTATGGCTACACCTTC
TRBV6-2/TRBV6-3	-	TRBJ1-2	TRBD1	CASSSRQGTYGYTF	TGTGCCAGCAGTAGCAGACAGGGGACCTATGGCTACACCTTC
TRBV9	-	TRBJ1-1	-	CASSGGGQLNTEAFF	TGTGCCAGCAGCGGCGGGGGGCAGCTGAACACTGAAGCTTTCTTT
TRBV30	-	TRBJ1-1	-	CACTGRTEAFF	TGTGCCTGCACAGGGCGGACTGAAGCTTTCTTT
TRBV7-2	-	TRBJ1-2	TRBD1	CASSLQGQGVYGYTF	TGTGCCAGCAGCTTACAGGGACAGGGGGTATATGGCTACACCTTC
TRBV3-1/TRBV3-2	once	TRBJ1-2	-	CASSQGAVGGYTF	TGTGCCAGCAGCCAAGGCGCAGTCGGGGGCTACACCTTC
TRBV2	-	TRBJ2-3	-	CASGWTVSLTDTQYF	TGTGCCAGCGGGTGGACAGTGTCACTCACAGATACGCAGTATTTT
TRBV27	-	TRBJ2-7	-	CASSLSARTYEQYF	TGTGCCAGCAGTTTATCGGCTAGGACTTACGAGCAGTACTTC
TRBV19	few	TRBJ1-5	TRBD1	CASSTDGTGRDRNQPQHF	TGTGCCAGTAGTACCGATGGGACAGGGCGGGATCGCAATCAGCCCCAGCATTTT
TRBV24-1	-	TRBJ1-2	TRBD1	CATSDPRQGYGYTF	TGTGCCACCAGTGACCCGAGACAGGGTTATGGCTACACCTTC
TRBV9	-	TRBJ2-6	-	CASSTRDIGSGANVLTF	TGTGCCAGCAGCACTCGGGACATCGGCTCTGGGGCCAACGTCCTGACTTTC
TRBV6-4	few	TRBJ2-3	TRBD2	CASSDSSGFSTDTQYF	TGTGCCAGCAGTGACTCTAGCGGGTTCAGCACAGATACGCAGTATTTT
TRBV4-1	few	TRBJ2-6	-	CASSKSPTGSFSGANVLTF	TGCGCCAGCAGCAAATCGCCCACAGGGAGTTTCTCTGGGGCCAACGTCCTGACTTTC
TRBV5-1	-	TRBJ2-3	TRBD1	CASSLAGAGGFTDTQYF	TGCGCCAGCAGCTTGGCCGGAGCAGGGGGTTTCACAGATACGCAGTATTTT
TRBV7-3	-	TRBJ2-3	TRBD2	CASSIGLAGEADTQYF	TGTGCCAGCAGCATAGGACTAGCGGGAGAAGCAGATACGCAGTATTTT
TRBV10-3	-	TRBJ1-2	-	CAITDSNYGYTF	TGTGCCATCACGGACAGCAACTATGGCTACACCTTC
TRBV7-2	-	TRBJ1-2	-	CASSLASYGDYGYTF	TGTGCCAGCAGCTTAGCGTCCTACGGGGATTATGGCTACACCTTC
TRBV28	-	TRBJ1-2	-	CASSRENKANYGYTF	TGTGCCAGCAGTCGGGAAAATAAAGCTAACTATGGCTACACCTTC
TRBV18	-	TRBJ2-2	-	CASSPTTGWNTGELFF	TGTGCCAGCTCACCGACGACAGGCTGGAACACCGGGGAGCTGTTTTTT
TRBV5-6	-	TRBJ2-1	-	CASSLSYYNEQFF	TGTGCCAGCAGCTTGAGTTACTACAATGAGCAGTTCTTC
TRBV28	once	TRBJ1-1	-	CASSLIVSEAFF	TGTGCCAGCAGTTTAATAGTTAGTGAAGCTTTCTTT
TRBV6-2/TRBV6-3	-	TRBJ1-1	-	CASSTTSDTEAFF	TGTGCCAGCAGTACCACTTCGGACACTGAAGCTTTCTTT
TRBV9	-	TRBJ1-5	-	CASSEGQPNQPQHF	TGTGCCAGCAGCGAAGGACAGCCGAATCAGCCCCAGCATTTT
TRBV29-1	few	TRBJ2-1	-	CSVEVNAGSYNEQFF	TGCAGCGTTGAAGTCAACGCGGGGTCGTACAATGAGCAGTTCTTC
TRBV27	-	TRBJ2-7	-	CASSNGGSTYEQYF	TGTGCCAGCAGTAATGGGGGGTCGACCTACGAGCAGTACTTC
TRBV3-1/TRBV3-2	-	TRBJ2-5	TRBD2	CASSHYAASTSGRAEETQYF	TGTGCCAGCAGTCACTACGCAGCCTCGACTAGCGGGAGGGCCGAGGAGACCCAGTACTTC
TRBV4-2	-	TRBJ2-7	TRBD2	CASSQEGIGTNQEQYF	TGTGCCAGCAGCCAAGAAGGCATCGGGACTAATCAAGAGCAGTACTTC
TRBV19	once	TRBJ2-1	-	CASKEGGFRDEQFF	TGTGCCAGTAAGGAGGGGGGTTTTAGGGATGAGCAGTTCTTC
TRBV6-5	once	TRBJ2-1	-	CASSYLVGRATNEQFF	TGTGCCAGCAGTTACTTGGTAGGGCGGGCGACTAATGAGCAGTTCTTC
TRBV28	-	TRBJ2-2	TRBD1	CASRRYMIRSGGQPRELFF	TGTGCCAGCAGACGTTATATGATCCGATCAGGGGGCCAGCCCCGGGAGCTGTTTTTT
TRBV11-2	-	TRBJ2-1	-	CASSLSEQFF	TGTGCCAGCAGCTTATCTGAGCAGTTCTTC
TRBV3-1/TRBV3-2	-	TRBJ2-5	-	CASSRGYQETQYF	TGTGCCAGCAGCCGGGGCTACCAAGAGACCCAGTACTTC
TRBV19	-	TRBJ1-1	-	CASRGQGHTEAFF	TGTGCCAGTAGAGGCCAGGGACACACTGAAGCTTTCTTT
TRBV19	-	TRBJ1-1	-	CASSARTRLNTEAFF	TGTGCCAGTAGTGCGCGGACACGCCTGAACACTGAAGCTTTCTTT
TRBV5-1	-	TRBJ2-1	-	CASSQGLLVHEQFF	TGCGCCAGCAGCCAGGGTCTGCTGGTCCATGAGCAGTTCTTC
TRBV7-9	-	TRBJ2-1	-	CASSLGSTYNEQFF	TGTGCCAGCAGCTTAGGTAGTACCTACAATGAGCAGTTCTTC
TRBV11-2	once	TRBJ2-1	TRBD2	CASSFKGLASGEQFF	TGTGCCAGCAGCTTCAAGGGACTAGCGAGTGGTGAGCAGTTCTTC
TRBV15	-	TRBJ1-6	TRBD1	CATSRGVGTGLPLHF	TGTGCCACCAGCAGAGGCGTCGGGACAGGTTTACCCCTCCACTTT
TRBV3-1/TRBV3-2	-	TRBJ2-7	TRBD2	CASSSGSSGVREQYF	TGTGCCAGCAGCTCCGGGAGTAGCGGGGTTAGAGAGCAGTACTTC
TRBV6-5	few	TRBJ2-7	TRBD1	CASSYGNRGKAYEQYF	TGTGCCAGCAGTTACGGTAACAGGGGGAAGGCCTACGAGCAGTACTTC
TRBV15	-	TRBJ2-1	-	CATSRGGGAYNEQFF	TGTGCCACCAGCAGGGGGGGCGGGGCCTACAATGAGCAGTTCTTC
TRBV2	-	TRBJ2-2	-	CASGPSNTGELFF	TGTGCCAGCGGCCCTTCGAACACCGGGGAGCTGTTTTTT
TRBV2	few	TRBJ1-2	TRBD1	CASSSRQGANYGYTF	TGTGCCAGCAGTTCACGACAGGGAGCTAACTATGGCTACACCTTC
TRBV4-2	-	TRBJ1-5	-	CASSQEITGKSNQPQHF	TGTGCCAGCAGCCAAGAAATTACAGGGAAAAGCAATCAGCCCCAGCATTTT
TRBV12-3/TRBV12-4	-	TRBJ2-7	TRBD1	CASSYRGSYEQYF	TGTGCCAGCAGTTACAGGGGCTCCTACGAGCAGTACTTC
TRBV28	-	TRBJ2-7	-	CASSLEARREQYF	TGTGCCAGCAGTTTGGAGGCCAGACGCGAGCAGTACTTC
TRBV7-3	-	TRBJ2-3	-	CASSIGSSTDTQYF	TGTGCCAGCAGCATAGGTTCTAGCACAGATACGCAGTATTTT